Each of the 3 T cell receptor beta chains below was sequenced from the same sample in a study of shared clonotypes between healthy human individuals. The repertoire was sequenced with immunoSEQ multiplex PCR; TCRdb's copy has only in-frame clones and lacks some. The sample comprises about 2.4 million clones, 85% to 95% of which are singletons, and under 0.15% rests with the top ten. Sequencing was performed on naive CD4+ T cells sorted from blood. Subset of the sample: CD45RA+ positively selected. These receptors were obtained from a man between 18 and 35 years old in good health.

CDR3 in amino acids: CANPRQFSNQPQHF. DNA for the CDR3: TGTGCCAACCCCCGACAGTTTAGCAATCAGCCCCAGCATTTT. The J gene is TRBJ1-5, the V gene TRBV6-5, with D tentatively TRBD1 (5 bases). The V end was cut by 10 bases, the J end by 0 bases, with 13 bases between. The CDR3 has 14 residues. Germline lookup yields CDR1 MNHEY and CDR2 SVGAGI.

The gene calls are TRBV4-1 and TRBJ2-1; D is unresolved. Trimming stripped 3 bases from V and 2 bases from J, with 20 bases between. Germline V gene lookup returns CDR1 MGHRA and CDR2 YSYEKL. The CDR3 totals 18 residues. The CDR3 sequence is CASSHEAKTVFAYNEQFF. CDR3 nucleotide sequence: TGCGCCAGCAGCCACGAGGCTAAAACCGTATTCGCCTACAATGAGCAGTTCTTC.

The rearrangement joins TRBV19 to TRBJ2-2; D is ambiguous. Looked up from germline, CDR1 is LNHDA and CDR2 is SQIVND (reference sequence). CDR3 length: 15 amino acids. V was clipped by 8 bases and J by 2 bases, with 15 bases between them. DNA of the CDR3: TGTGCCAGTGGTCACGGGCGACAAAACACCGGGGAGCTGTTTTTT. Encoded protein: CASGHGRQNTGELFF.